The clone carrying this T cell receptor (beta chain) was observed a few times. The data stem from a study of control samples from healthy donors and cancer patients. The assay was immunoSEQ multiplex PCR, and TCRdb's table has in-frame clones only and misses some. The data show 120,000 to 150,000 clones, about nine tenths seen once. Sequencing was done on a sample of blood. The clonotype was recovered from a man under 40 in good health.

CDR3 residues: CAWTFGQGIYGYTF. CDR3 nucleotides: TGTGCCTGGACTTTTGGGCAGGGGATCTATGGCTACACCTTC. This sequence joins TRBV30 and TRBJ1-2; TRBD1 is a possible D gene (6 bases). CDR3 size: 14 residues. Germline lookup yields CDR1 GTSNPN and CDR2 SVGIG (reference sequence). V was cut by 4 bases and J by 4 bases, with 16 bases left in between.